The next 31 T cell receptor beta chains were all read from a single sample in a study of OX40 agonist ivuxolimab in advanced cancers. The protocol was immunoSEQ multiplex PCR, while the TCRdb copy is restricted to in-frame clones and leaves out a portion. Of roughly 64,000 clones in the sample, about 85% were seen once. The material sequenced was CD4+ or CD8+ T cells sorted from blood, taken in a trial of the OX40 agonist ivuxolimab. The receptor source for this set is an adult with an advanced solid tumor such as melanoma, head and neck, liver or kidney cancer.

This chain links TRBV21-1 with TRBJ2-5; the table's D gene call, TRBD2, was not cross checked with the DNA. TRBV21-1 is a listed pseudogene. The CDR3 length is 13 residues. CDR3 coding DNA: TGTGCCAGCAGCACGGAGCTCGGAGAGACCCAGTACTTC. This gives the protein CASSTELGETQYF.

The CDR3 DNA reads as TGCGCCAGCAGCCCAGGCAGCGGGAGTACGCTGGAGCAGTTCTTC. It specifies CASSPGSGSTLEQFF. V gene TRBV5-1 combines with J gene TRBJ2-1; 8 bases match TRBD2. There are 15 residues in the CDR3. Germline CDR1 SGHRS, CDR2 YFSETQ. The junction had 13 bases not matched to a gene; V was cut back by 4 bases and J by 10 bases. Full variable domain (missing parts from reference TRBV5-1 and TRBJ2-1): KAGVTQTPRYLIKTRGQQVTLSCSPISGHRSVSWYQQTPGQGLQFLFEYFSETQRNKGNFPGRFSGRQFSNSRSEMNVSTLELGDSALYLCASSPGSGSTLEQFFGPGTRLTVL.

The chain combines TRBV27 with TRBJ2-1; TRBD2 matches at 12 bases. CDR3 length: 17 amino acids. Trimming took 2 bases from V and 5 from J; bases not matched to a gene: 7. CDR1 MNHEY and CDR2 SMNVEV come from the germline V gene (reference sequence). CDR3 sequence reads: CASSLRLAGVVDNEQFF. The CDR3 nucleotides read TGTGCCAGCAGTTTACGACTAGCGGGAGTCGTGGACAATGAGCAGTTCTTC.

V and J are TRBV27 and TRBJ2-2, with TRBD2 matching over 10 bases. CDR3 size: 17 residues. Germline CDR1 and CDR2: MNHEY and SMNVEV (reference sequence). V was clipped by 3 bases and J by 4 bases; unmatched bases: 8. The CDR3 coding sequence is TGTGCCAGCAGTTTTAAGGGACTAGCGTCTAGCACCGGGGAGCTGTTTTTT. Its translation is CASSFKGLASSTGELFF.

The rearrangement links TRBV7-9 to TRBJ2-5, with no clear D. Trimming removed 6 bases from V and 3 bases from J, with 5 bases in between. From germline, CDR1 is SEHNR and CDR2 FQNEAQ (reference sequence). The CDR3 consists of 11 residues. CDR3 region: CASSGEETQYF. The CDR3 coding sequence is TGTGCCAGCAGTGGGGAAGAGACCCAGTACTTC.

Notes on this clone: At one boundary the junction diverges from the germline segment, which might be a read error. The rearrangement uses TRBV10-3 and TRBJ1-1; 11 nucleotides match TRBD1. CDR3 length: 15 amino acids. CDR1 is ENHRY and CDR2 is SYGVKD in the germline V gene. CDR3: CASSPGTGGVTEAFF. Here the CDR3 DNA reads TGTGCCAGCAGTCCGGGGACAGGGGGGGTCACTGAAGCTTTCTTT.

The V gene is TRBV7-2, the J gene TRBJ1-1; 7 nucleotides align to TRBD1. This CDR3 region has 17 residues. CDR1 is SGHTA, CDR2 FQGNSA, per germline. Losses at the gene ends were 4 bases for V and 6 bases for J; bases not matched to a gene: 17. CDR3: CASSSYYRQGRGSEAFF. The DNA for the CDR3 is TGTGCCAGCAGCTCGTACTACCGACAGGGCCGAGGGTCTGAAGCTTTCTTT.

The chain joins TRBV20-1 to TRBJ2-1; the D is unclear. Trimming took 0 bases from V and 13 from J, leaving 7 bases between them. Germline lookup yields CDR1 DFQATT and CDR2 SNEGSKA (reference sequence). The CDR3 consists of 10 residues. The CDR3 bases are TGCAGTGCTAGAGATCTCGCTCAGTTCTTC. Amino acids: CSARDLAQFF.

The CDR3 nucleotides are TGTGCCAGCAGCAATTCAGGATACGACTACACTGAAGCTTTCTTT. It is translated as CASSNSGYDYTEAFF. The chain has TRBV21-1 and TRBJ1-1. TRBV21-1 is flagged as a pseudogene. The CDR3 runs 15 residues.

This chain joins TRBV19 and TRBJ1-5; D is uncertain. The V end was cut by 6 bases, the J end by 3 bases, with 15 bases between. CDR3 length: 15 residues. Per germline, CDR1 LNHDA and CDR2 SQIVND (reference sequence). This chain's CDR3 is CASRPAGRANQPQHF. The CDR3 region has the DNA TGTGCCAGTAGGCCCGCGGGGAGGGCCAATCAGCCCCAGCATTTT.

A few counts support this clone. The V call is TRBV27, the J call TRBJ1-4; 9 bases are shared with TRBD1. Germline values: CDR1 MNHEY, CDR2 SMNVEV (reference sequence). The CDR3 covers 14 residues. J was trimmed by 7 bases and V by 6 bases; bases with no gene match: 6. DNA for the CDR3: TGTGCCAGCAGCCCCAGGGGACAGGGTGAAAAACTGTTTTTT. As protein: CASSPRGQGEKLFF. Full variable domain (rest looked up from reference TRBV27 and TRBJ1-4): EAQVTQNPRYLITVTGKKLTVTCSQNMNHEYMSWYRQDPGLGLRQIYYSMNVEVTDKGDVPEGYKVSRKEKRNFPLILESPSPNQTSLYFCASSPRGQGEKLFFGSGTQLSVL.

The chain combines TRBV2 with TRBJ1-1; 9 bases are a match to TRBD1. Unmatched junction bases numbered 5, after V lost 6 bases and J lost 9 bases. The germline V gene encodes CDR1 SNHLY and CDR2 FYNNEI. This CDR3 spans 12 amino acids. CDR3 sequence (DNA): TGTGCCAGCAGAGGGGACAGGGTGAAAGCTTTCTTT. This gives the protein CASRGDRVKAFF.

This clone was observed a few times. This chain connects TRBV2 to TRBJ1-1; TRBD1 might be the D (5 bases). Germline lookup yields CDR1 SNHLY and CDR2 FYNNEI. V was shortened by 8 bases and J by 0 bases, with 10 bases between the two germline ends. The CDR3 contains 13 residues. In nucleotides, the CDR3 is TGTGCCAGCGACGACAGCATGAACACTGAAGCTTTCTTT. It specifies CASDDSMNTEAFF.

CDR3 residues: CASSIAPGTQNTGELFF. CDR3 in DNA: TGTGCCAGTAGTATAGCCCCCGGGACCCAGAACACCGGGGAGCTGTTTTTT. The chain carries TRBV19 and TRBJ2-2, with D perhaps given as TRBD1 or TRBD2 (5 bases each). V lost 1 base and J 1 base, leaving 13 bases between the germline ends. Germline CDR1 LNHDA, CDR2 SQIVND (reference sequence). The CDR3 totals 17 residues. Looking up the rest from reference TRBV19 and TRBJ2-2 gives the full variable domain: DGGITQSPKYLFRKEGQNVTLSCEQNLNHDAMYWYRQDPGQGLRLIYYSQIVNDFQKGDIAEGYSVSREKKESFPLTVTSAQKNPTAFYLCASSIAPGTQNTGELFFGEGSRLTVL.

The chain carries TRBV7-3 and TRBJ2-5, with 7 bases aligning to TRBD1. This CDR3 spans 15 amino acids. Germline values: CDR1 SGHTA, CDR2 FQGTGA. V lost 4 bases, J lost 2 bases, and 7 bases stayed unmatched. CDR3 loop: CASSSGTAAQETQYF. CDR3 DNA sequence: TGTGCCAGCAGCTCAGGGACAGCTGCTCAAGAGACCCAGTACTTC.

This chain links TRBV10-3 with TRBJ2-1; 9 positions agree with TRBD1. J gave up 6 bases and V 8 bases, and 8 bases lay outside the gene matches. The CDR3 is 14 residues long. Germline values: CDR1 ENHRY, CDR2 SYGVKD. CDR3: CAIGGGQGFNEQFF. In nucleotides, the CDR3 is TGTGCCATCGGGGGGGGACAGGGCTTCAATGAGCAGTTCTTC.

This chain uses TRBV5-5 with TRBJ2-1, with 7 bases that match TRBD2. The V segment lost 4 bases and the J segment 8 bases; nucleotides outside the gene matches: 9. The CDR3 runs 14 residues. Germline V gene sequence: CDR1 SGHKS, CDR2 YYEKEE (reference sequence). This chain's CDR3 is CASSPGGEGHEQFF. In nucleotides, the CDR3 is TGTGCCAGCAGCCCGGGGGGTGAGGGCCATGAGCAGTTCTTC.

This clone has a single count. The CDR3 protein is CASSLAGQGNSPLHF. In DNA, the CDR3 is TGCGCCAGCAGCTTGGCCGGACAGGGAAATTCACCCCTCCACTTT. The V gene is TRBV5-1, the J gene TRBJ1-6; 8 positions agree with TRBD1. This CDR3 comprises 15 residues. The germline gives CDR1 SGHRS, CDR2 YFSETQ. V trimming: 0 bases; J trimming: 7 bases; junction bases outside the gene matches: 3.

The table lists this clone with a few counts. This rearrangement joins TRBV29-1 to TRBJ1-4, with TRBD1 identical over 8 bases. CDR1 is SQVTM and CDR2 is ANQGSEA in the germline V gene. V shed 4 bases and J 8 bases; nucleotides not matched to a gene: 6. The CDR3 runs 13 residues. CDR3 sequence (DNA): TGCAGCGTTGTCATCCAGGGGGCGGAAAAACTGTTTTTT. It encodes CSVVIQGAEKLFF.

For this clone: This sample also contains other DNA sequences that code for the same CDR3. CDR3 nucleotides: TGTGCCAGCAGCCAAGAGGTCGGGGAAAAACTGTTTTTT. Its translation: CASSQEVGEKLFF. V usage is TRBV4-2 and J usage is TRBJ1-4, with D unresolved. Germline CDR1 and CDR2: LGHNA and YNFKEQ. V lost 0 bases, J lost 8 bases, and 7 bases lay in between. This CDR3 is 13 amino acids long.

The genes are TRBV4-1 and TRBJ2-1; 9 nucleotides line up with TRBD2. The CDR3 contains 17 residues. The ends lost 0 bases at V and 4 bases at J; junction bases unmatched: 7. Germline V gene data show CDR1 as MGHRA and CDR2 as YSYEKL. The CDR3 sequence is CASSQEGATSGYNEQFF. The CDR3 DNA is TGCGCCAGCAGCCAAGAGGGTGCGACTAGCGGATACAATGAGCAGTTCTTC.

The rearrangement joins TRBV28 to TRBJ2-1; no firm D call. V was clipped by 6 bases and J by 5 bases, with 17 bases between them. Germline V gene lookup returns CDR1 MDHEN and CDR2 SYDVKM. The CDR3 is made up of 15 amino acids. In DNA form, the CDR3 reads TGTGCCAGCAGCCCGGTTCTTCGGTGGGACAATGAGCAGTTCTTC. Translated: CASSPVLRWDNEQFF.

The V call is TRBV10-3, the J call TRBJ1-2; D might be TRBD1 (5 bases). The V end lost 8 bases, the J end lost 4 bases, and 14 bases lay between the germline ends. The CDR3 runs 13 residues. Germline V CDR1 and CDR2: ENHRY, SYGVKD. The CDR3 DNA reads TGTGCCATCGGACCAGAGGGGAGCTATGGCTACACCTTC. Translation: CAIGPEGSYGYTF.

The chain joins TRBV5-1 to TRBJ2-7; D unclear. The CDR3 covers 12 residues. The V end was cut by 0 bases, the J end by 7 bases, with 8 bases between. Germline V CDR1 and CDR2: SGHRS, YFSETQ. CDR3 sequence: CASSLDGAEQYF. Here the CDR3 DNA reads TGCGCCAGCAGCTTGGACGGTGCGGAGCAGTACTTC.

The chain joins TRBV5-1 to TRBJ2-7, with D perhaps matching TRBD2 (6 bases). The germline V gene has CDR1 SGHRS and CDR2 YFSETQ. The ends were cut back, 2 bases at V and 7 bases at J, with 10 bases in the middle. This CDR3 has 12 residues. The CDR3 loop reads CASSLAGIEQYF. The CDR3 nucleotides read TGCGCCAGCAGCTTAGCGGGTATTGAGCAGTACTTC.

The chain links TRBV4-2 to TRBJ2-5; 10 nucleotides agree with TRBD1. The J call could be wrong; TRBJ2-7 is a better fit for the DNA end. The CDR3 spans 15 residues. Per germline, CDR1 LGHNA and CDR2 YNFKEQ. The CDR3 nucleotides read TGTGCCAGCAGCCCCGGACAGGGGGACCCCTACGAGCAGTACTTC. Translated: CASSPGQGDPYEQYF.

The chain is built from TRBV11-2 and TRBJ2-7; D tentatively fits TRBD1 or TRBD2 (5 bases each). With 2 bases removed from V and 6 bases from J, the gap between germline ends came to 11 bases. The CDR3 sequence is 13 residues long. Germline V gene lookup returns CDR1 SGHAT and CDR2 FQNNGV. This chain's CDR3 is CASSLLLGTEQYF. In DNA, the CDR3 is TGTGCCAGCAGCTTACTTCTCGGGACCGAGCAGTACTTC.

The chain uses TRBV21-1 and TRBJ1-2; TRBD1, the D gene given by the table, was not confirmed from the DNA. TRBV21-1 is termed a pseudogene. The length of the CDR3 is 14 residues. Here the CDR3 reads CASSKVRQDYGYTF. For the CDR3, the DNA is TGTGCCAGCAGCAAAGTAAGGCAGGACTATGGCTACACCTTC.

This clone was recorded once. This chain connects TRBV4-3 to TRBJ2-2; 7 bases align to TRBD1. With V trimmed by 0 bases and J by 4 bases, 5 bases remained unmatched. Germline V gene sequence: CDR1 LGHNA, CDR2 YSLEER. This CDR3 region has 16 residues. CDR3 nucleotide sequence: TGCGCCAGCAGCCAAGATTTAGGGGGCATCACCGGGGAGCTGTTTTTT. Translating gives CASSQDLGGITGELFF.

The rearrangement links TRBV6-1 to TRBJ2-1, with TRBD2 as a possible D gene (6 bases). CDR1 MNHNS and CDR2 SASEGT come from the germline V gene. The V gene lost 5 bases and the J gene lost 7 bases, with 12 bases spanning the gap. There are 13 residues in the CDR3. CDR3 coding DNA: TGTGCCAGCAGTAGCGGGCCGTCGAATGAGCAGTTCTTC. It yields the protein CASSSGPSNEQFF.

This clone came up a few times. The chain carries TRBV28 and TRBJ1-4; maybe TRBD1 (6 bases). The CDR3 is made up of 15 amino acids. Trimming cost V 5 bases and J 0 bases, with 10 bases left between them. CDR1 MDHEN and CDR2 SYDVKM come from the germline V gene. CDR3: CASSGGGATNEKLFF. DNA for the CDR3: TGTGCCAGCAGTGGGGGCGGGGCAACTAATGAAAAACTGTTTTTT.